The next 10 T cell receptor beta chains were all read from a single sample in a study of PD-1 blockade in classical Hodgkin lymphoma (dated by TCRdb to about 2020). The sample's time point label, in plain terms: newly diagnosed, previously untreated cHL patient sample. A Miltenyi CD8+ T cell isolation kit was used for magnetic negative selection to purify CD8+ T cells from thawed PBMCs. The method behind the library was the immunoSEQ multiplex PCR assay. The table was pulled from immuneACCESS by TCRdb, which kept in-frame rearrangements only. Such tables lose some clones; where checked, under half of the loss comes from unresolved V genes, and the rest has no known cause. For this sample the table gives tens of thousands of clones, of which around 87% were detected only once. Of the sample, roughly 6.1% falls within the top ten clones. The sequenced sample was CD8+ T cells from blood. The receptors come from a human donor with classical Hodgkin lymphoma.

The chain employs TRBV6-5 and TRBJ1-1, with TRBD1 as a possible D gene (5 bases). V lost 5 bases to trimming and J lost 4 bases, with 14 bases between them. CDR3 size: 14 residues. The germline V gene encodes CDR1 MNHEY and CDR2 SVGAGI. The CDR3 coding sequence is TGTGCCAGCAGTGCACTGGGGGGGACCACTGAAGCTTTCTTT. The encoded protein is CASSALGGTTEAFF.

The CDR3 DNA reads TGTGCCACCAGCGTAGCCGGGACGTCGAAAGATACGCAGTATTTT. This gives the protein CATSVAGTSKDTQYF. V usage is TRBV15 and J usage is TRBJ2-3; D may match TRBD1 or TRBD2 (5 bases each). This CDR3 has 15 amino acids. V was pared by 5 bases and J by 5 bases, with 17 bases between. The germline CDR1 and CDR2 sequences are LNHNV and YYDKDF (reference sequence).

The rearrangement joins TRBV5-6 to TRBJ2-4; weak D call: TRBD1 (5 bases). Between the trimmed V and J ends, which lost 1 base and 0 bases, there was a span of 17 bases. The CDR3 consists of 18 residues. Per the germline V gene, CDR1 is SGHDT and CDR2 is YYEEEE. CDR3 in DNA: TGTGCCAGCAGCTTGTCGCAGGGATTAGTCGTAGCCAAAAACATTCAGTACTTC. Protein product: CASSLSQGLVVAKNIQYF. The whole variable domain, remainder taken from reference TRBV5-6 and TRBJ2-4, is DAGVTQSPTHLIKTRGQQVTLRCSPKSGHDTVSWYQQALGQGPQFIFQYYEEEERQRGNFPDRFSGHQFPNYSSELNVNALLLGDSALYLCASSLSQGLVVAKNIQYFGAGTRLSVL.

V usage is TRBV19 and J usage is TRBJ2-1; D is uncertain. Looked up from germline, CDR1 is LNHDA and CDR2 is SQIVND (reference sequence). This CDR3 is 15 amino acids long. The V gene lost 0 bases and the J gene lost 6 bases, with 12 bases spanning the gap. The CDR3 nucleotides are TGTGCCAGTAGTATAGATTATCTTAGACTCAATGAGCAGTTCTTC. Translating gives CASSIDYLRLNEQFF.

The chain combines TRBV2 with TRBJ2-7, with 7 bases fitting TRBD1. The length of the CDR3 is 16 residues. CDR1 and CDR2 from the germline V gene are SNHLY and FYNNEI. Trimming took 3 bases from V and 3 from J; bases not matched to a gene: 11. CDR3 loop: CASSDFLQGPRYEQYF. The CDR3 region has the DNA TGTGCCAGCAGTGATTTCCTACAGGGGCCGCGCTACGAGCAGTACTTC.

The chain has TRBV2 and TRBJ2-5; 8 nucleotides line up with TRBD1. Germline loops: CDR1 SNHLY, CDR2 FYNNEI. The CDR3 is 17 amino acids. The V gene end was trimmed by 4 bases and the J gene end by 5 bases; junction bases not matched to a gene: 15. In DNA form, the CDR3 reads TGTGCCAGCAGTGGCCCGAGTGCCGAAACAGGGGGGGAGACCCAGTACTTC. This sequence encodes CASSGPSAETGGETQYF.

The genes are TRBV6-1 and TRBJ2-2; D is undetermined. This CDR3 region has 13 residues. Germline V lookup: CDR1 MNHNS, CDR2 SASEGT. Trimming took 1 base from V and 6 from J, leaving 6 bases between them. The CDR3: CASSEGSPGELFF. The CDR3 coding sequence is TGTGCCAGCAGTGAAGGCTCTCCCGGGGAGCTGTTTTTT.

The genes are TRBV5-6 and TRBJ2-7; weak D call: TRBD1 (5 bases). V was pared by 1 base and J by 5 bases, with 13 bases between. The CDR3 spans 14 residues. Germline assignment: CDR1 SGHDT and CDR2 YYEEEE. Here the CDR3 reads CASSLRQKINEQYF. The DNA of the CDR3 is TGTGCCAGCAGCTTGCGACAGAAGATTAACGAGCAGTACTTC. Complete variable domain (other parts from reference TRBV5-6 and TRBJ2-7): DAGVTQSPTHLIKTRGQQVTLRCSPKSGHDTVSWYQQALGQGPQFIFQYYEEEERQRGNFPDRFSGHQFPNYSSELNVNALLLGDSALYLCASSLRQKINEQYFGPGTRLTVT.

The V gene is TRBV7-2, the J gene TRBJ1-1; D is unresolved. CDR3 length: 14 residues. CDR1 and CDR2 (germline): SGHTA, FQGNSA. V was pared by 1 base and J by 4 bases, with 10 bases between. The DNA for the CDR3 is TGTGCCAGCAGCTTAGTAGTGGTGGGCACTGAAGCTTTCTTT. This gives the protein CASSLVVVGTEAFF.

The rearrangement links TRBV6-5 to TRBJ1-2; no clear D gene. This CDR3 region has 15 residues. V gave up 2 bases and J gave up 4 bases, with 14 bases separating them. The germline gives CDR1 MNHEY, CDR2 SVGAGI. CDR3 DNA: TGTGCCAGCAGTTACGGCTCCACACCCGTCTATGGCTACACCTTC. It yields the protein CASSYGSTPVYGYTF.